Presented here are 5 T cell receptor beta chains from one specimen sequenced in a study of blood T cell repertoires in COVID-19. Only in-frame clones appear in the TCRdb table, and some are missing; sequencing was by immunoSEQ multiplex PCR. This sample has 200,000 to 250,000 clones, with about nine tenths found just once. Sequencing input: peripheral blood. These receptors came from a middle-aged man with acute or convalescent COVID-19.

This chain links TRBV18 with TRBJ2-7; 9 positions agree with TRBD1. The CDR3 is 15 residues long. Germline values: CDR1 KGHSH, CDR2 LQKENI. The ends lost 0 bases at V and 2 bases at J; junction bases unmatched: 2. CDR3 in DNA: TGTGCCAGCTCACCACCGGGACAGGGACCCTACGAGCAGTACTTC. Translated, it gives CASSPPGQGPYEQYF.

V usage is TRBV29-1 and J usage is TRBJ1-2; D is possibly TRBD1 (5 bases). V was cut by 5 bases and J by 6 bases, with 13 bases left in between. CDR1 and CDR2 from the germline V gene are SQVTM and ANQGSEA. The CDR3 is 12 amino acids. This CDR3 is CSVYHTGNGYTF. CDR3 sequence (DNA): TGCAGCGTTTACCACACAGGCAATGGCTACACCTTC.

This clone was seen just once. This chain links TRBV6-5 with TRBJ1-1; no firm D call. From germline, CDR1 is MNHEY and CDR2 SVGAGI. This CDR3 contains 10 residues. V was clipped by 6 bases and J by 11 bases, with 10 bases between them. The CDR3 here is CASRDLVAFF. The CDR3 nucleotides are TGTGCCAGCAGGGACTTAGTGGCTTTCTTT.

The V gene is TRBV2, the J gene TRBJ1-5; 7 nucleotides align to TRBD1. This CDR3 has 14 amino acids. Germline loops: CDR1 SNHLY, CDR2 FYNNEI. V shed 8 bases, J shed 4 bases, and the junction held 8 bases outside the gene matches. For the CDR3, the DNA is TGTGCCAGCGTCCGGGACAGCTTTAATCAGCCCCAGCATTTT. It is translated as CASVRDSFNQPQHF.

This clone showed up just a few times. V is TRBV6-2 or TRBV6-3 and J is TRBJ2-7; TRBD2 agrees at 12 bases. Germline V gene data show CDR1 as MNHEY and CDR2 as SVGEGT. With 5 bases clipped from V and 6 bases from J, the junction kept 11 bases outside the gene matches. This CDR3 comprises 16 residues. CDR3 coding DNA: TGTGCCAGCAGTCCCCGGGCTAGCGGGGGGGCTAGCGAGCAGTACTTC. It specifies CASSPRASGGASEQYF.